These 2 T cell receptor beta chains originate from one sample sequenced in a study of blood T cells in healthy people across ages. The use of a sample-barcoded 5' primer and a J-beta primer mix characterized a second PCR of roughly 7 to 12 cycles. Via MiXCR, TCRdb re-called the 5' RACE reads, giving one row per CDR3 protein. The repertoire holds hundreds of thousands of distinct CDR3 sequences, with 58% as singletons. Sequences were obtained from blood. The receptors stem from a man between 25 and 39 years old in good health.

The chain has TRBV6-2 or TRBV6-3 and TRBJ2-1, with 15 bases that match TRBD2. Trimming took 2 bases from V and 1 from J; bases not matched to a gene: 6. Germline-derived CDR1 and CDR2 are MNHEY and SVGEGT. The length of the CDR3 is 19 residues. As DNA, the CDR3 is TGTGCCAGCAGTTACGGGACTAGCGGGAGGATGGGATCCTACAATGAGCAGTTCTTC. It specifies CASSYGTSGRMGSYNEQFF.

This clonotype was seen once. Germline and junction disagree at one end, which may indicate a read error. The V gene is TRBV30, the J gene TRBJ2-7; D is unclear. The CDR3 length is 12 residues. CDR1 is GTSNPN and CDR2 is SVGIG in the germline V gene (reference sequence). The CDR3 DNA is TGTGCCCGGAGTGTCATGAGCTACGAGCAGTACTTC. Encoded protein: CARSVMSYEQYF.